Shown below are 2 T cell receptor beta chains from a single sample sequenced in a study of T cell changes during pregnancy in multiple sclerosis (dated by TCRdb to the late 2010s). The library relied on the immunoSEQ multiplex PCR assay. TCRdb obtained this table from immuneACCESS and retained in-frame rearrangements with V and J assigned. These tables miss some clones; where compared with another copy, unresolved V genes account for less than half of the shortfall, and the remainder is unexplained. Across this sample there are 90,000 to 120,000 clones, with roughly nine tenths seen only once. The ten top clones hold 3% to 3.5% of the sample. The sample was peripheral blood, taken after pregnancy. The receptors originated from a female donor with multiple sclerosis, enrolled in a pregnancy study.

V gene TRBV7-8 combines with J gene TRBJ2-2, with D possibly matching TRBD1 (5 bases). The ends were cut back, 10 bases at V and 10 bases at J, with 25 bases in the middle. Per germline, CDR1 SGHVS and CDR2 FQNEAQ. The CDR3 consists of 15 residues. The DNA for the CDR3 is TGTGCCACAGGCCGACAGATAAGAGCAGTCGAGGAGCTGTTTTTT. This sequence encodes CATGRQIRAVEELFF. Filled out from reference TRBV7-8 and TRBJ2-2, the complete variable domain reads GAGVSQSPRYKVAKRGQDVALRCDPISGHVSLFWYQQALGQGPEFLTYFQNEAQLDKSGLPSDRFFAERPEGSVSTLKIQRTQQEDSAVYLCATGRQIRAVEELFFGEGSRLTVL.

V and J are TRBV19 and TRBJ2-1; TRBD2 matches at 10 bases. The CDR3 covers 16 residues. Per the germline V gene, CDR1 is LNHDA and CDR2 is SQIVND (reference sequence). Trimming took 3 bases from V and 7 from J; bases not matched to a gene: 9. The CDR3 loop is CASSITAGGGLNEQFF. The CDR3 DNA is TGTGCCAGTAGTATCACAGCGGGGGGGGGACTAAATGAGCAGTTCTTC.